This T cell receptor (beta chain) was observed in a study of CD8+CD57+ T cells in acquired aplastic anemia. Study-wide background: An average of about 3.4 ug of DNA was obtained from sorted CD4+ and CD8+ cells.

Investigators profiled TCR beta VDJ and CDR3 from genomic DNA template. One entry per CDR3 protein results from TCRdb running MiXCR on the reads. The repertoire holds 150,000 to 200,000 distinct CDR3 sequences, with 64% as singletons. Overall study findings and caveats: Patients were compared with controls for CD8+ Simpson's diversity, and no significant difference emerged. Overlap between patients and controls comprised 25 to 30 CD8+ CDR3 sequences.

With regard to this clonotype: The antigen is undetermined.

J gave up 9 bases and V 3 bases, and 11 bases lay outside the gene matches. In germline, CDR1 is SEHNR, CDR2 FQNEAQ (reference sequence). CDR3 size: 15 residues. The sequence was collected from a human donor with severe aplastic anemia or a healthy control (not recorded which). The rearrangement joins TRBV7-9 to TRBJ2-7, with 10 positions matching TRBD2. The specimen was sorted CD4+, CD8+, or CD8+CD57+ T cells (not recorded which) from PBMCs. The CDR3 loop is CASSFSSGGAGGQYF. Here the CDR3 DNA reads TGTGCCAGCAGCTTTTCGAGCGGGGGGGCCGGTGGGCAGTACTTC.